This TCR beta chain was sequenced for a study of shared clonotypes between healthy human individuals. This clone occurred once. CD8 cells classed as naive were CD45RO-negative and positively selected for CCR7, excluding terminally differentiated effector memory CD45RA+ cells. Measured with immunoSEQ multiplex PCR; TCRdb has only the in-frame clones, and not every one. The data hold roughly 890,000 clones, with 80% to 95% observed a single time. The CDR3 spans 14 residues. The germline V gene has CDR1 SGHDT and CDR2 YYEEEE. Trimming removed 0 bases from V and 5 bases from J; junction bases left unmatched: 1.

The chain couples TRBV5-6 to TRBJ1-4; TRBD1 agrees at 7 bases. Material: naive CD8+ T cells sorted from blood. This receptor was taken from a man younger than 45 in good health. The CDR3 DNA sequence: TGTGCCAGCAGCTTGGCACAGGGGAATGAAAAACTGTTTTTT. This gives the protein CASSLAQGNEKLFF.